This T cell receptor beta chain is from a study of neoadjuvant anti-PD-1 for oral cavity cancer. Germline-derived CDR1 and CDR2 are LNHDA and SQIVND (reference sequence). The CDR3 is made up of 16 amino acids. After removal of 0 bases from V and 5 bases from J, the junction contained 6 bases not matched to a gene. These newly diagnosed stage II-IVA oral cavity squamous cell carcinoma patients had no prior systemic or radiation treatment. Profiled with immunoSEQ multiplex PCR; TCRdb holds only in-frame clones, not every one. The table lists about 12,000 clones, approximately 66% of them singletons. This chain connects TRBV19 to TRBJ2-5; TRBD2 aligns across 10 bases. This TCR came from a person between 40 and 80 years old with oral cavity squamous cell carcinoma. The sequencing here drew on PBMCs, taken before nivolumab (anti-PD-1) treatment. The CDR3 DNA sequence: TGTGCCAGTAGTATAGATGAGCGGGAGGGCCGGGAGACCCAGTACTTC. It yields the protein CASSIDEREGRETQYF.